Following are 29 T cell receptor beta chains from one sample sequenced in a study of blood T cell repertoires in COVID-19. Using immunoSEQ multiplex PCR, the repertoire was profiled, and TCRdb retains in-frame clones only, with some absent. The data show fewer than 250,000 clones, with 84% seen just once and 1.5% to 2% held by the top ten. Sequencing was carried out using PBMCs or T cells enriched from blood (not recorded which). These receptors all stem from a man aged 55 to 70 who had recovered from COVID-19.

The CDR3 spells CASTSGLAGRRGEQFF. CDR3 coding DNA: TGTGCCAGCACCTCCGGACTAGCGGGAAGAAGGGGTGAGCAGTTCTTC. V usage is TRBV3-1 (or the pseudogene TRBV3-2) and J usage is TRBJ2-1; the match to TRBD2 covers 12 bases. The V gene's germline CDR1 is LGHDT and CDR2 YNNKEL (reference sequence). V lost 7 bases and J lost 9; bases outside the gene matches: 13. The CDR3 has 16 amino acids.

The genes are TRBV7-3 and TRBJ2-7; D perhaps matches TRBD1 (5 bases). This CDR3 is 13 amino acids long. Germline V gene lookup returns CDR1 SGHTA and CDR2 FQGTGA. With 5 bases removed from V and 6 bases from J, the gap between germline ends came to 14 bases. The CDR3 sequence: CASSVDQGGEQYF. CDR3 nucleotide sequence: TGTGCCAGCAGCGTAGATCAGGGCGGCGAGCAGTACTTC.

V usage is TRBV11-3 and J usage is TRBJ2-7, with 8 bases lining up with TRBD1. The CDR3 contains 15 residues. Germline V gene lookup returns CDR1 SGHNT and CDR2 YENEEA. V shed 4 bases and J 7 bases; nucleotides not matched to a gene: 12. The CDR3 bases are TGTGCCAGCAGCTCCCCGGACAGGGCCAACAGGGAGCAGTACTTC. Translation gives CASSSPDRANREQYF.

The J gene is TRBJ1-6, the V gene TRBV11-2, with D maybe TRBD1 (6 bases). The CDR3 has 18 amino acids. CDR1 is SGHAT and CDR2 is FQNNGV in the germline V gene. V was clipped by 1 base and J by 1 base, with 14 bases between them. CDR3 DNA: TGTGCCAGCAGCTTAGTCGGGGGGGCGGTTTCCTATAATTCACCCCTCCACTTT. Its translation is CASSLVGGAVSYNSPLHF.

J is TRBJ2-3 and V is TRBV12-5, with a possible D match to TRBD2 (6 bases). V was shortened by 0 bases and J by 0 bases, with 13 bases between the two germline ends. This CDR3 is built from 17 residues. The germline V gene has CDR1 LGHNT and CDR2 FRNRAP. In nucleotides, the CDR3 is TGTGCTAGTGGTTTGGTACGAGGTCGGGGGAGCACAGATACGCAGTATTTT. This translates into CASGLVRGRGSTDTQYF.

The CDR3, as DNA: TGTGCCAGCACCCAGGGTTATAATTCACCCCTCCACTTT. This codes for CASTQGYNSPLHF. This chain uses TRBV6-5 with TRBJ1-6; possible D gene TRBD1, 5 bases. The germline V gene encodes CDR1 MNHEY and CDR2 SVGAGI. The CDR3 is 13 amino acids. V dropped 7 bases and J dropped 4 bases, with 8 bases sitting between them.

V and J are TRBV5-8 and TRBJ2-4, with TRBD1 matching over 7 bases. Germline CDR1 and CDR2: SGHTS and YDEGEE. Germline trimming cut 1 base from V and 2 bases from J; bases unmatched to any gene: 9. The CDR3 has 17 residues. In DNA, the CDR3 is TGTGCCAGCAGCTTGCCGGGGCAGGGGGTGTCCAAAAACATTCAGTACTTC. Encoded protein: CASSLPGQGVSKNIQYF.

This clone has more than one count but fewer than ten. The chain links TRBV7-2 to TRBJ1-2, with 9 bases that match TRBD1. J lost 7 bases, V lost 4 bases, and 4 bases had no gene match. CDR1 SGHTA and CDR2 FQGNSA come from the germline V gene. There are 13 residues in the CDR3. CDR3 region: CASSSRDRVGYTF. The CDR3 DNA reads as TGTGCCAGCAGCTCCCGGGACAGGGTTGGCTACACCTTC.

J is TRBJ1-5 and V is TRBV5-8, with D perhaps TRBD1 (5 bases). Germline V gives CDR1 SGHTS, CDR2 YDEGEE. V was trimmed by 4 bases and J by 3 bases, leaving 14 bases between them. The CDR3 has 15 amino acids. For the CDR3, the DNA is TGTGCCAGCAGCCTGGAGGGGCGACTCAATCAGCCCCAGCATTTT. Encoded protein: CASSLEGRLNQPQHF.

This chain joins TRBV19 and TRBJ1-5; TRBD1 matches at 7 bases. The trim removed 5 bases at V and 5 bases at J, leaving 9 bases unmatched. The CDR3 contains 15 residues. Germline V gives CDR1 LNHDA, CDR2 SQIVND (reference sequence). DNA for the CDR3: TGTGCCAGTAGTCCTCCACAGGGGAGGCATCAGCCCCAGCATTTT. Protein: CASSPPQGRHQPQHF.

This chain connects TRBV7-8 to TRBJ1-2; the match to TRBD1 covers 9 bases. This CDR3 region has 18 residues. V lost 5 bases, J lost 6 bases, and 19 bases stayed unmatched. From germline, CDR1 is SGHVS and CDR2 FQNEAQ. This chain's CDR3 is CASSPTPQGARYSHGYTF. DNA of the CDR3: TGTGCCAGCAGCCCGACCCCACAGGGGGCGCGCTACTCACATGGCTACACCTTC.

J is TRBJ1-5 and V is TRBV4-3, with D possibly TRBD1 on 5 matching bases. The CDR3 has 14 residues. Germline V lookup: CDR1 LGHNA, CDR2 YSLEER. Trimming stripped 0 bases from V and 9 bases from J, with 12 bases between. Here the CDR3 DNA reads TGCGCCAGCAGCCAAGAGGGGGGGAAGGGGCCCCAGCATTTT. Protein sequence: CASSQEGGKGPQHF.

The chain joins TRBV10-3 to TRBJ2-6; 7 positions match TRBD1. Germline-derived CDR1 and CDR2 are ENHRY and SYGVKD. CDR3 length: 15 residues. V lost 8 bases and J lost 0; bases outside the gene matches: 4. The CDR3 here is CAIWDSFSGANVLTF. The DNA for the CDR3 is TGTGCCATCTGGGACAGCTTCTCTGGGGCCAACGTCCTGACTTTC.

This clone has only a few counts. V and J are TRBV19 and TRBJ1-2; D is undetermined. V lost 7 bases to trimming and J lost 2 bases, with 14 bases between them. Germline values: CDR1 LNHDA, CDR2 SQIVND (reference sequence). There are 14 residues in the CDR3. The CDR3 bases are TGTGCCAGTACCACCACGCGGGCCAACTATGGCTACACCTTC. It translates to CASTTTRANYGYTF.

This clone was seen just once. The chain joins TRBV19 to TRBJ1-4; no clear D gene. Germline lookup yields CDR1 LNHDA and CDR2 SQIVND (reference sequence). The germline V and J ends were trimmed by 3 bases and 5 bases, with 7 bases remaining between them. The CDR3 covers 13 residues. The CDR3 coding sequence is TGTGCCAGTAGTATTTCGGGAAATGAAAAACTGTTTTTT. As protein: CASSISGNEKLFF.

This chain connects TRBV5-8 to TRBJ2-4, with 9 nucleotides matching TRBD1. The CDR3 spans 18 residues. The germline CDR1 and CDR2 sequences are SGHTS and YDEGEE. V dropped 0 bases and J dropped 0; count of bases not matched to a gene: 7. The CDR3, as DNA: TGTGCCAGCAGCTTGGCGGGGACAGGGAATGTAGCCAAAAACATTCAGTACTTC. It specifies CASSLAGTGNVAKNIQYF.

In this sample, this clone turned up a few times. J is TRBJ2-7 and V is TRBV2, with a possible D match to TRBD1 (5 bases). Germline CDR1 reads SNHLY; CDR2 reads FYNNEI. CDR3 size: 12 residues. V dropped 4 bases and J dropped 5 bases, with 9 bases sitting between them. The CDR3 DNA sequence: TGTGCCAGCAGTGGAGACAGTCACGAGCAGTACTTC. Translation: CASSGDSHEQYF.

This chain joins TRBV4-1 and TRBJ1-3; 8 nucleotides match TRBD1. The CDR3 spans 18 residues. CDR1 and CDR2 (germline): MGHRA, YSYEKL. Germline trimming cut 0 bases from V and 0 bases from J; bases unmatched to any gene: 7. The CDR3: CASSQDWQGAYSGNTIYF. The CDR3 coding sequence is TGCGCCAGCAGCCAAGATTGGCAGGGGGCTTACTCTGGAAACACCATATATTTT.

The chain combines TRBV27 with TRBJ1-2; D uncertain. This CDR3 is built from 16 residues. Trimming pared 2 bases from V and 4 bases from J, leaving 17 bases between. The germline gives CDR1 MNHEY, CDR2 SMNVEV (reference sequence). The CDR3 is CASSLSGGITFYGYTF. CDR3 in DNA: TGTGCCAGCAGTTTAAGTGGCGGAATTACATTCTATGGCTACACCTTC.

This chain joins TRBV23-1 and TRBJ2-7; weak D call: TRBD2 (7 bases). TRBV23-1 is an ORF for which the function is uncertain. With 6 bases removed from V and 6 bases from J, the gap between germline ends came to 21 bases. This CDR3 is built from 15 residues. The CDR3 sequence is CASSEDPRGRGEQYF. DNA for the CDR3: TGCGCCAGCAGCGAAGACCCGCGGGGGCGAGGCGAGCAGTACTTC.

The V and J genes are TRBV9 and TRBJ1-4; TRBD1 aligns across 8 bases. The trim removed 2 bases at V and 2 bases at J, leaving 2 bases unmatched. Germline CDR1 is SGDLS and CDR2 is YYNGEE. The CDR3 covers 15 residues. CDR3 bases: TGTGCCAGCAGCGTGAGACAGGGGACTAATGAAAAACTGTTTTTT. Amino acid sequence: CASSVRQGTNEKLFF.

This chain joins TRBV27 and TRBJ2-2; 9 positions agree with TRBD1. CDR1 and CDR2 (germline): MNHEY, SMNVEV (reference sequence). Losses at the gene ends were 2 bases for V and 8 bases for J; bases not matched to a gene: 9. This CDR3 is 16 amino acids long. CDR3 residues: CASSLTWDRERGELFF. DNA for the CDR3: TGTGCCAGCAGTTTAACCTGGGACAGGGAAAGAGGGGAGCTGTTTTTT.

This clone was observed a few times. The CDR3 DNA is TGTGCCAGTACCCGGGGGGGCAGCTACACTGAAGCTTTCTTT. Its translation is CASTRGGSYTEAFF. This chain joins TRBV19 and TRBJ1-1; the D gene is possibly TRBD1 (6 bases). The V gene lost 7 bases and the J gene lost 3 bases, with 15 bases spanning the gap. The CDR3 runs to 14 residues. From germline, CDR1 is LNHDA and CDR2 SQIVND (reference sequence). The whole variable domain, filled in from reference TRBV19 and TRBJ1-1, reads DGGITQSPKYLFRKEGQNVTLSCEQNLNHDAMYWYRQDPGQGLRLIYYSQIVNDFQKGDIAEGYSVSREKKESFPLTVTSAQKNPTAFYLCASTRGGSYTEAFFGQGTRLTVV.

The gene calls are TRBV4-1 and TRBJ2-7; no clear D. Germline V gene sequence: CDR1 MGHRA, CDR2 YSYEKL. This CDR3 has 15 residues. With 0 bases removed from V and 3 bases from J, the gap between germline ends came to 12 bases. The CDR3 DNA is TGCGCCAGCAGCCAAGATAGACGAGCGATCTACGAGCAGTACTTC. Amino acid sequence: CASSQDRRAIYEQYF.

The chain combines TRBV11-2 with TRBJ2-3; 9 bases are shared with TRBD2. Germline CDR1 is SGHAT and CDR2 is FQNNGV. Trimming cost V 4 bases and J 5 bases; bases outside gene matches: 16. CDR3 length: 18 amino acids. The CDR3 loop is CASSYVSFAGGLIDTQYF. The CDR3 DNA reads TGTGCCAGCAGCTACGTATCCTTCGCGGGGGGGCTTATAGATACGCAGTATTTT.

This clone was seen only a few times. The chain couples TRBV7-8 to TRBJ2-3; TRBD2 might be the D (6 bases). The germline V gene encodes CDR1 SGHVS and CDR2 FQNEAQ. This CDR3 contains 14 residues. V lost 3 bases and J 2 bases, leaving 9 bases between the germline ends. The CDR3 sequence is CASSFRGYTDTQYF. For the CDR3, the DNA is TGTGCCAGCAGCTTTCGGGGGTACACAGATACGCAGTATTTT.

The chain has TRBV9 and TRBJ2-5, with 8 bases lining up with TRBD1. With V trimmed by 4 bases and J by 7 bases, 9 bases remained unmatched. The CDR3 is 14 amino acids. Germline assignment: CDR1 SGDLS and CDR2 YYNGEE. CDR3 region: CASSPDRATGTQYF. In DNA form, the CDR3 reads TGTGCCAGCAGCCCGGACAGGGCTACAGGGACCCAGTACTTC.

The rearrangement links TRBV10-3 to TRBJ2-5; D is perhaps TRBD1 (6 bases). The CDR3 is 14 residues long. V gave up 3 bases and J gave up 2 bases, with 10 bases separating them. The germline gives CDR1 ENHRY, CDR2 SYGVKD. The CDR3 coding sequence is TGTGCCATCAGTGATACAGGGTGGCAAGAGACCCAGTACTTC. This encodes CAISDTGWQETQYF.

This rearrangement joins TRBV5-5 to TRBJ2-7, with D unresolved. Trimming took off 3 bases at V and 6 bases at J, with 10 bases between the two ends. The CDR3 totals 12 residues. Germline CDR1 reads SGHKS; CDR2 reads YYEKEE (reference sequence). CDR3 amino acids: CASSSESREQYF. CDR3 in DNA: TGTGCCAGCAGCTCGGAGAGTCGCGAGCAGTACTTC.